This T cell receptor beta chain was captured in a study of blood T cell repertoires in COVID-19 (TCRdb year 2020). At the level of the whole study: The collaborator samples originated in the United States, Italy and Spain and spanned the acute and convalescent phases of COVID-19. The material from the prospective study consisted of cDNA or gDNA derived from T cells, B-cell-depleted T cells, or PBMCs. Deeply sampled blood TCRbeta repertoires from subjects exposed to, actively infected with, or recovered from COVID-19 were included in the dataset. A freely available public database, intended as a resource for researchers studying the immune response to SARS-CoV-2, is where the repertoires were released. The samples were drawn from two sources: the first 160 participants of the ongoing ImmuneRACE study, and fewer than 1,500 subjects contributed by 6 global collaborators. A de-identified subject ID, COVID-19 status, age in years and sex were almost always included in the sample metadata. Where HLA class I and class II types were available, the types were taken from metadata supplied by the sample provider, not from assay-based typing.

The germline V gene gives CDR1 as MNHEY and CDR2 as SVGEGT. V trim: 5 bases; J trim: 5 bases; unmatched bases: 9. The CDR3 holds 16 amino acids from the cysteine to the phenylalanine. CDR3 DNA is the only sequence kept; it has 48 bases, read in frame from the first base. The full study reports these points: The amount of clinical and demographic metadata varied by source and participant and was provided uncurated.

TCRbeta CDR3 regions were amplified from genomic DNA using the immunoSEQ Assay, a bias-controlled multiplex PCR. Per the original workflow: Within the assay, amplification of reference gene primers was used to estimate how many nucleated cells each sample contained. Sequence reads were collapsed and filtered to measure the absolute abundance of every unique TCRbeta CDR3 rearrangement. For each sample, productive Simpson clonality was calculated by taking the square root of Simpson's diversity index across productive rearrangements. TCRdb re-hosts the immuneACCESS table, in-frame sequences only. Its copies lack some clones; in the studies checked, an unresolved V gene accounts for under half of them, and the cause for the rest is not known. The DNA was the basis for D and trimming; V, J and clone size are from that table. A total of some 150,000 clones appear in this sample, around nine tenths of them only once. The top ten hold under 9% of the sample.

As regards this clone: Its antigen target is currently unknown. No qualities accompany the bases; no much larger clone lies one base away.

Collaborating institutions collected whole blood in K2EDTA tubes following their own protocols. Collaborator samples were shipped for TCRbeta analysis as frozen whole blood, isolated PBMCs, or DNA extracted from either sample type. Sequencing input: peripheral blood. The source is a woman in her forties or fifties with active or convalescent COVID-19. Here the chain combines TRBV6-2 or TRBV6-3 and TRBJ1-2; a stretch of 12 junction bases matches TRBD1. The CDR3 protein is CASSGSGTGGAYGYTF. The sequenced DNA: TGTGCCAGCAGTGGATCCGGGACAGGGGGCGCGTATGGCTACACCTTC.